The 19 T cell receptor beta chains presented below share a single source sample, sequenced in a study of early T cells in non-severe SARS-CoV-2 infection. TCRdb called the 5' RACE reads again in MiXCR, with one record for every CDR3 protein. The sample has roughly 45,000 distinct CDR3 sequences, about 4.2% seen once; the top ten hold 5% to 6.5%. Sequenced sample: whole blood. The receptors here all came from an adult who was a healthcare worker with PCR-confirmed SARS-CoV-2 infection or an uninfected control (not recorded which).

This clonotype has a count of ten or more. The chain uses TRBV7-6 and TRBJ2-5, with 7 nucleotides matching TRBD2. This CDR3 is built from 14 residues. With V trimmed by 5 bases and J by 5 bases, 8 bases remained unmatched. Germline CDR1 is SGHVS and CDR2 is FNYEAQ. The CDR3 sequence: CASSLSGNGETQYF. CDR3 bases: TGTGCCAGCAGCCTCAGCGGGAACGGGGAGACCCAGTACTTC.

This clonotype was seen repeatedly, ten times or more. The chain has TRBV7-3 and TRBJ2-2; 7 nucleotides agree with TRBD2. CDR3 length: 15 residues. Looked up from germline, CDR1 is SGHTA and CDR2 is FQGTGA. Unmatched junction bases numbered 6, after V lost 2 bases and J lost 6 bases. The CDR3 reads CASSLGPSGSGELFF. The CDR3 bases are TGTGCCAGCAGCTTAGGTCCTAGCGGATCCGGGGAGCTGTTTTTT.

This clonotype occurred many times. The chain carries TRBV18 and TRBJ1-4; no reliable D call. Germline CDR1 KGHSH, CDR2 LQKENI. Trimming took off 4 bases at V and 0 bases at J, with 12 bases between the two ends. This CDR3 spans 16 amino acids. CDR3 amino acids: CASSLTSRATNEKLFF. CDR3 DNA sequence: TGTGCCAGCTCACTTACATCTCGTGCAACTAATGAAAAACTGTTTTTT.

This clonotype appeared many times. This sequence joins TRBV19 and TRBJ2-2; D is undetermined. Trimming pared 6 bases from V and 5 bases from J, leaving 13 bases between. This CDR3 has 14 residues. Germline CDR1 LNHDA, CDR2 SQIVND (reference sequence). This CDR3 reads CASRNLLSTGELFF. DNA of the CDR3: TGTGCCAGTAGGAACTTACTATCGACCGGGGAGCTGTTTTTT.

This clonotype was detected many times. The rearrangement uses TRBV20-1 and TRBJ2-7; D ambiguous. CDR1 is DFQATT, CDR2 SNEGSKA, per germline (reference sequence). There are 14 residues in the CDR3. V was pared by 0 bases and J by 1 base, with 10 bases between. The CDR3 here is CSAREGGSSYEQYF. The DNA of the CDR3 is TGCAGTGCTAGAGAAGGTGGCAGTTCCTACGAGCAGTACTTC.

This clonotype was recorded many times. The CDR3 nucleotides read TGTGCCAGCAGTTTTAAAGGGGGCTCCTACGAGCAGTACTTC. Translation gives CASSFKGGSYEQYF. The chain carries TRBV27 and TRBJ2-7; weak D call: TRBD1 (6 bases). Germline-derived CDR1 and CDR2 are MNHEY and SMNVEV (reference sequence). The V gene lost 3 bases and the J gene lost 0 bases, with 9 bases spanning the gap. The CDR3 has 14 residues.

This clonotype was observed at least ten times. The chain recombines TRBV7-9 with TRBJ1-2; D gene ambiguous. Germline lookup yields CDR1 SEHNR and CDR2 FQNEAQ (reference sequence). CDR3 size: 14 residues. Trimming left V 2 bases short and J 6 bases short, with 13 bases between. CDR3 in amino acids: CASSLNGLVDGYTF. The CDR3 nucleotides read TGTGCCAGCAGCTTAAACGGGTTAGTGGATGGCTACACCTTC.

This clonotype was counted only a few times. The chain recombines TRBV19 with TRBJ2-7, with 7 bases identical to TRBD1. With 6 bases clipped from V and 0 bases from J, the junction kept 8 bases outside the gene matches. The CDR3 is 15 residues long. CDR1 is LNHDA, CDR2 SQIVND, per germline (reference sequence). CDR3 sequence (DNA): TGTGCCAGTAGCATGGGGGACAGAAGCTCCTACGAGCAGTACTTC. Translation gives CASSMGDRSSYEQYF.

This clonotype was observed at least ten times. The V call is TRBV12-3 or TRBV12-4, the J call TRBJ1-1; the match to TRBD1 covers 8 bases. Trimming cost V 10 bases and J 1 base; bases outside gene matches: 11. CDR3 length equals 15 residues. The CDR3 reads CATNLRTGWNTEAFF. The CDR3 DNA reads as TGTGCCACCAACCTACGGACAGGGTGGAACACTGAAGCTTTCTTT.

This clonotype was recorded many times. This chain links TRBV7-9 with TRBJ2-3, with D uncertain. The germline V and J ends were trimmed by 5 bases and 2 bases, with 17 bases remaining between them. The germline V gene encodes CDR1 SEHNR and CDR2 FQNEAQ (reference sequence). CDR3 length: 16 residues. The CDR3 loop reads CASSASTARVTDTQYF. In DNA form, the CDR3 reads TGTGCCAGCAGCGCCTCCACGGCTCGGGTCACAGATACGCAGTATTTT.

This clonotype was counted ten times or more. This chain connects TRBV20-1 to TRBJ2-3; 7 bases agree with TRBD2. CDR3 length equals 16 residues. The trim removed 3 bases at V and 0 bases at J, leaving 9 bases unmatched. Germline V lookup: CDR1 DFQATT, CDR2 SNEGSKA (reference sequence). In nucleotides, the CDR3 is TGCAGTGCTAGTCCCCTAGCGGTCCCTAGCACAGATACGCAGTATTTT. Amino acids: CSASPLAVPSTDTQYF.

The V gene is TRBV7-3, the J gene TRBJ2-2, with 11 bases that match TRBD1. The germline V gene encodes CDR1 SGHTA and CDR2 FQGTGA. The CDR3 sequence is 15 residues long. The V and J ends lost 5 bases and 7 bases, in that order; junction bases with no gene match: 6. CDR3: CASSPRTGGVGELFF. The CDR3 DNA sequence: TGTGCCAGCAGCCCAAGGACAGGGGGCGTCGGGGAGCTGTTTTTT.

This clonotype has at least ten counts. J is TRBJ1-4 and V is TRBV18; D remains unclear. The germline gives CDR1 KGHSH, CDR2 LQKENI. Deletions cut 3 bases from V and 2 bases from J, with 13 bases between. The CDR3 is made up of 16 amino acids. The CDR3 DNA sequence: TGTGCCAGCTCACCTTACTCGGACTTCACTAATGAAAAACTGTTTTTT. Translation: CASSPYSDFTNEKLFF.

At least ten counts were recorded for this clonotype. The gene calls are TRBV11-2 and TRBJ2-3; a possible D gene is TRBD1 (6 bases). The germline V gene has CDR1 SGHAT and CDR2 FQNNGV. V dropped 3 bases and J dropped 3 bases, with 10 bases sitting between them. The CDR3 spans 14 residues. Here the CDR3 DNA reads TGTGCCAGCAGCTTTTTACAGGGAACAGATACGCAGTATTTT. Encoded protein: CASSFLQGTDTQYF.

Ten or more counts support this clonotype. The genes are TRBV2 and TRBJ2-1; 12 nucleotides match TRBD1. Germline values: CDR1 SNHLY, CDR2 FYNNEI. The J segment lost 10 bases and the V segment lost 7 bases, leaving 11 bases of the junction unmatched. CDR3 length: 15 residues. The DNA for the CDR3 is TGTGCCAGCAATGTCATGGGACAGGGGGCCCGAGAGCAGTTCTTC. This sequence encodes CASNVMGQGAREQFF. Based on the CDR3 plus reference TRBV2 and TRBJ2-1, the full variable domain is EPEVTQTPSHQVTQMGQEVILRCVPISNHLYFYWYRQILGQKVEFLVSFYNNEISEKSEIFDDQFSVERPDGSNFTLKIRSTKLEDSAMYFCASNVMGQGAREQFFGPGTRLTVL.

This clonotype appeared many times. The chain couples TRBV11-2 to TRBJ2-1, with 7 bases matching TRBD1. The CDR3 is 16 residues long. The J segment lost 0 bases and the V segment lost 3 bases, leaving 5 bases of the junction unmatched. Looked up from germline, CDR1 is SGHAT and CDR2 is FQNNGV. CDR3 nucleotide sequence: TGTGCCAGCAGCTTTCGCGGACAGGTCTCCTACAATGAGCAGTTCTTC. This encodes CASSFRGQVSYNEQFF.

In this sample, this clonotype turned up many times. Here the CDR3 DNA reads TGTGCCAGCAGTGAAGCAGGGGGAGAAAATGAGCAGTTCTTC. This translates into CASSEAGGENEQFF. The chain has TRBV6-1 and TRBJ2-1; D may be TRBD1 (6 bases). Germline-derived CDR1 and CDR2 are MNHNS and SASEGT. The CDR3 runs to 14 residues. V was cut by 0 bases and J by 7 bases, with 10 bases left in between.

This clonotype was observed at least ten times. The rearrangement joins TRBV5-1 to TRBJ2-7; 7 positions match TRBD1. The CDR3 spans 14 residues. CDR1 is SGHRS, CDR2 YFSETQ, per germline. V dropped 3 bases and J dropped 2; count of bases not matched to a gene: 5. This chain's CDR3 is CASSSLQGTYEQYF. CDR3 coding DNA: TGCGCCAGCAGCTCCCTACAGGGGACCTACGAGCAGTACTTC. The whole variable domain, filled in from reference TRBV5-1 and TRBJ2-7, reads KAGVTQTPRYLIKTRGQQVTLSCSPISGHRSVSWYQQTPGQGLQFLFEYFSETQRNKGNFPGRFSGRQFSNSRSEMNVSTLELGDSALYLCASSSLQGTYEQYFGPGTRLTVT.

This clonotype was recorded at least ten times. This chain connects TRBV7-9 to TRBJ2-3; no clear D gene. Germline CDR1 is SEHNR and CDR2 is FQNEAQ (reference sequence). Trimming took 5 bases from V and 1 from J, leaving 13 bases between them. The CDR3 has 15 residues. The CDR3 loop is CASSASLGRTDTQYF. DNA for the CDR3: TGTGCCAGCAGCGCAAGTCTCGGACGCACAGATACGCAGTATTTT.